Each of the 26 T cell receptor beta chains below was sequenced from the same sample in a study of PD-L1 blockade in urothelial cancer. Clones were read by immunoSEQ multiplex PCR, and TCRdb kept only the in-frame ones, dropping some. The data hold roughly 56,000 clones, with almost 85% observed a single time. Sequencing was performed on PBMCs, taken around atezolizumab (anti-PD-L1) treatment. These receptors were taken from a man in his sixties or seventies with urothelial cancer.

The gene calls are TRBV7-9 and TRBJ2-7, with 7 bases lining up with TRBD2. Germline V gene lookup returns CDR1 SEHNR and CDR2 FQNEAQ (reference sequence). CDR3 length equals 14 residues. The V segment lost 3 bases and the J segment 2 bases; nucleotides outside the gene matches: 4. DNA of the CDR3: TGTGCCAGCAGCTTCCTAGCGGACACCTACGAGCAGTACTTC. Translation gives CASSFLADTYEQYF.

The chain employs TRBV29-1 and TRBJ1-2; D gene ambiguous. There are 13 residues in the CDR3. In germline, CDR1 is SQVTM, CDR2 ANQGSEA. Trimming took 3 bases from V and 4 from J, leaving 12 bases between them. The CDR3 DNA reads as TGCAGCGTTGAGGGAGGGCGCTCCTATGGCTACACCTTC. Its translation: CSVEGGRSYGYTF. The complete variable domain, with remaining parts taken from reference TRBV29-1 and TRBJ1-2, reads SAVISQKPSRDICQRGTSLTIQCQVDSQVTMMFWYRQQPGQSLTLIATANQGSEATYESGFVIDKFPISRPNLTFSTLTVSNMSPEDSSIYLCSVEGGRSYGYTFGSGTRLTVV.

This clone was counted between two and nine times. The J gene is TRBJ2-7, the V gene TRBV11-2; 7 nucleotides match TRBD1. This CDR3 contains 12 residues. Germline V lookup: CDR1 SGHAT, CDR2 FQNNGV. Unmatched junction bases numbered 4, after V lost 5 bases and J lost 6 bases. Here the CDR3 DNA reads TGTGCCAGCAGCACGACAGGGCTCGAGCAGTACTTC. Amino acid sequence: CASSTTGLEQYF.

This rearrangement joins TRBV11-2 to TRBJ2-5, with 9 bases aligning to TRBD2. With 3 bases clipped from V and 5 bases from J, the junction kept 7 bases outside the gene matches. CDR1 is SGHAT and CDR2 is FQNNGV in the germline V gene. The CDR3 spans 15 residues. The CDR3 DNA reads as TGTGCCAGCAGCTTCGCGCTAGCGGGATCTGAGACCCAGTACTTC. It is translated as CASSFALAGSETQYF.

The chain joins TRBV19 to TRBJ2-1, with 12 bases identical to TRBD2. Germline CDR1 reads LNHDA; CDR2 reads SQIVND (reference sequence). CDR3 length: 18 amino acids. Trimming took 4 bases from V and 0 from J; bases not matched to a gene: 7. The CDR3 DNA is TGTGCCAGTAGTACAAGAACGACTAGCGGGAGCTCCTACAATGAGCAGTTCTTC. Amino acids: CASSTRTTSGSSYNEQFF.

This rearrangement joins TRBV19 to TRBJ2-3; D is ambiguous. Per the germline V gene, CDR1 is LNHDA and CDR2 is SQIVND (reference sequence). Trimming removed 3 bases at V and 3 bases at J, with 4 bases between. The CDR3 runs 12 residues. This chain's CDR3 is CASSMTTDTQYF. DNA of the CDR3: TGTGCCAGTAGTATGACAACAGATACGCAGTATTTT.

This chain links TRBV25-1 with TRBJ2-1; D may be TRBD1 (7 bases). V dropped 1 base and J dropped 12 bases, with 13 bases sitting between them. The CDR3 covers 13 residues. CDR1 MGHDK and CDR2 SYGVNS come from the germline V gene. The CDR3 DNA reads TGTGCCAGCAGTGAATCTGCAGGGGGGCGGCAGTTCTTC. Protein: CASSESAGGRQFF.

This chain connects TRBV28 to TRBJ1-1; TRBD1 agrees at 10 bases. Per germline, CDR1 MDHEN and CDR2 SYDVKM. The CDR3 is made up of 17 amino acids. J was trimmed by 0 bases and V by 3 bases; bases with no gene match: 7. The DNA for the CDR3 is TGTGCCAGCAGTTTGGGGACAGGGGCGATCCTGAACACTGAAGCTTTCTTT. It encodes CASSLGTGAILNTEAFF.

The genes are TRBV7-9 and TRBJ2-3, with 7 bases that match TRBD2. The CDR3 sequence is 13 residues long. Trimming cost V 5 bases and J 7 bases; bases outside gene matches: 6. Germline-derived CDR1 and CDR2 are SEHNR and FQNEAQ (reference sequence). CDR3 region: CASSNRAGNTQYF. The CDR3 DNA sequence: TGTGCCAGCAGCAACAGAGCGGGGAATACGCAGTATTTT. The whole variable domain, filled in from reference TRBV7-9 and TRBJ2-3, reads DTGVSQNPRHKITKRGQNVTFRCDPISEHNRLYWYRQTLGQGPEFLTYFQNEAQLEKSRLLSDRFSAERPKGSFSTLEIQRTEQGDSAMYLCASSNRAGNTQYFGPGTRLTVL.

This clone occurred a few times. This rearrangement joins TRBV29-1 to TRBJ1-2; D is possibly TRBD1 (5 bases). CDR3 size: 13 residues. Germline values: CDR1 SQVTM, CDR2 ANQGSEA. V shed 6 bases and J shed 6 bases, with 17 bases lying between them. The CDR3 spells CSVVDIPTDGYTF. CDR3 bases: TGCAGCGTCGTGGACATTCCCACGGATGGCTACACCTTC.

J is TRBJ2-1 and V is TRBV5-6, with 7 positions matching TRBD1. Germline CDR1 reads SGHDT; CDR2 reads YYEEEE. The V gene end was trimmed by 0 bases and the J gene end by 5 bases; junction bases not matched to a gene: 11. This CDR3 is 17 amino acids long. The CDR3 DNA follows: TGTGCCAGCAGCTTGGGGGCACAGGGGTGGGGACACAATGAGCAGTTCTTC. It is translated as CASSLGAQGWGHNEQFF.

V gene TRBV6-1 combines with J gene TRBJ2-5; possible D gene TRBD2, 5 bases. The V gene's germline CDR1 is MNHNS and CDR2 SASEGT. There are 14 residues in the CDR3. With 5 bases removed from V and 1 base from J, the gap between germline ends came to 11 bases. CDR3 loop: CASSRERVQETQYF. CDR3 sequence (DNA): TGTGCCAGCAGTCGGGAAAGGGTCCAAGAGACCCAGTACTTC.

This chain links TRBV7-2 with TRBJ2-7, with 11 bases fitting TRBD2. V dropped 2 bases and J dropped 2; count of bases not matched to a gene: 2. CDR1 and CDR2 from the germline V gene are SGHTA and FQGNSA. The CDR3 consists of 15 residues. The CDR3 sequence is CASSLSLAGAYEQYF. Written as DNA, the CDR3 is TGTGCCAGCAGCTTATCACTAGCGGGAGCCTACGAGCAGTACTTC.

V and J are TRBV6-5 and TRBJ1-1; TRBD1 is a possible D gene (6 bases). CDR1 MNHEY and CDR2 SVGAGI come from the germline V gene. The CDR3 sequence is 16 residues long. The V gene lost 2 bases and the J gene lost 5 bases, with 18 bases spanning the gap. As DNA, the CDR3 is TGTGCCAGCAGTTACGGCCAATCGGGGGGACAAACTGAAGCTTTCTTT. Amino acids: CASSYGQSGGQTEAFF.

In nucleotides, the CDR3 is TGTGCCAGCAGCGTAGGGGGGGGGATCATGAACACTGAAGCTTTCTTT. Encoded protein: CASSVGGGIMNTEAFF. The chain uses TRBV9 and TRBJ1-1; weak D call: TRBD1 (5 bases). Germline V gene lookup returns CDR1 SGDLS and CDR2 YYNGEE. The length of the CDR3 is 16 residues. Trimming left V 0 bases short and J 0 bases short, with 12 bases between.

The chain uses TRBV7-9 and TRBJ2-1, with 9 bases that match TRBD1. Trimming at V came to 4 bases and at J to 3 bases, leaving 7 bases not matched to a gene. The CDR3 contains 16 residues. CDR1 and CDR2 (germline): SEHNR, FQNEAQ (reference sequence). CDR3 bases: TGTGCCAGCAGCTCTGCACAGGGGGCTAACTACAATGAGCAGTTCTTC. As protein: CASSSAQGANYNEQFF.

This sequence joins TRBV11-2 and TRBJ1-2; 9 bases line up with TRBD1. V shed 0 bases, J shed 9 bases, and the junction held 8 bases outside the gene matches. Per the germline V gene, CDR1 is SGHAT and CDR2 is FQNNGV. This CDR3 has 15 residues. CDR3 nucleotide sequence: TGTGCCAGCAGCTTAGACCGCGGGACAGGGAGTCGCTACACCTTC. Translated: CASSLDRGTGSRYTF.

V and J are TRBV19 and TRBJ2-7; a possible D gene is TRBD1 (6 bases). Germline V CDR1 and CDR2: LNHDA, SQIVND (reference sequence). Trimming took 3 bases from V and 0 from J, leaving 9 bases between them. The CDR3 is made up of 14 amino acids. The CDR3 loop reads CASSIGTPSYEQYF. As DNA, the CDR3 is TGTGCCAGTAGTATTGGGACACCCTCCTACGAGCAGTACTTC.

V gene TRBV28 combines with J gene TRBJ2-1, with 15 bases aligning to TRBD2. The CDR3 extends over 17 amino acids. Per germline, CDR1 MDHEN and CDR2 SYDVKM. The V segment lost 5 bases and the J segment 6 bases; nucleotides outside the gene matches: 8. The CDR3 DNA reads TGTGCCAGCAGTCGGACTAGCGGGAGGGGGGGCGTCAATGAGCAGTTCTTC. It is translated as CASSRTSGRGGVNEQFF. Full variable domain (missing parts from reference TRBV28 and TRBJ2-1): DVKVTQSSRYLVKRTGEKVFLECVQDMDHENMFWYRQDPGLGLRLIYFSYDVKMKEKGDIPEGYSVSREKKERFSLILESASTNQTSMYLCASSRTSGRGGVNEQFFGPGTRLTVL.

The chain carries TRBV6-6 and TRBJ2-7; D not certain. V dropped 5 bases and J dropped 3 bases, with 8 bases sitting between them. Germline V CDR1 and CDR2: MNHNY, SVGAGI (reference sequence). The CDR3 covers 12 residues. CDR3: CASSPQSYEQYF. Here the CDR3 DNA reads TGTGCCAGCAGTCCACAGAGCTACGAGCAGTACTTC.

The V call is TRBV7-2, the J call TRBJ2-3, with D uncertain. The germline gives CDR1 SGHTA, CDR2 FQGNSA. V dropped 5 bases and J dropped 0 bases, with 15 bases sitting between them. The CDR3 totals 16 residues. The CDR3 DNA sequence: TGTGCCAGCAGCCCTGATTTAACGGAGAGCACAGATACGCAGTATTTT. Translating gives CASSPDLTESTDTQYF. Full variable domain (rest looked up from reference TRBV7-2 and TRBJ2-3): GAGVSQSPSNKVTEKGKDVELRCDPISGHTALYWYRQSLGQGLEFLIYFQGNSAPDKSGLPSDRFSAERTGGSVSTLTIQRTQQEDSAVYLCASSPDLTESTDTQYFGPGTRLTVL.

The chain has TRBV2 and TRBJ1-3, with D unclear. This CDR3 has 15 residues. Germline loops: CDR1 SNHLY, CDR2 FYNNEI. Trimming took 5 bases from V and 0 from J, leaving 11 bases between them. The DNA of the CDR3 is TGTGCCAGCAGTCCACAGAGAAGCTCTGGAAACACCATATATTTT. Translating gives CASSPQRSSGNTIYF.

This clone came up a few times. V and J are TRBV5-1 and TRBJ1-1; a possible D gene is TRBD1 (5 bases). Germline V gene data show CDR1 as SGHRS and CDR2 as YFSETQ. With 3 bases removed from V and 5 bases from J, the gap between germline ends came to 11 bases. The CDR3 is 13 residues long. The CDR3 DNA reads TGCGCCAGCAGCTCTGCAGGGAGGACTGAAGCTTTCTTT. Protein sequence: CASSSAGRTEAFF. Complete variable domain (other parts from reference TRBV5-1 and TRBJ1-1): KAGVTQTPRYLIKTRGQQVTLSCSPISGHRSVSWYQQTPGQGLQFLFEYFSETQRNKGNFPGRFSGRQFSNSRSEMNVSTLELGDSALYLCASSSAGRTEAFFGQGTRLTVV.

The CDR3 protein is CASSDGTSGGTYEQYF. For the CDR3, the DNA is TGTGCCAGCAGCGACGGGACTAGCGGGGGTACCTACGAGCAGTACTTC. The chain couples TRBV13 to TRBJ2-7, with TRBD2 identical over 14 bases. CDR1 and CDR2 from the germline V gene are PRHDT and FYEKMQ (reference sequence). The CDR3 extends over 16 amino acids. The J segment lost 2 bases and the V segment lost 5 bases, leaving 5 bases of the junction unmatched.

The genes are TRBV18 and TRBJ2-7; 9 nucleotides align to TRBD2. The CDR3 runs to 15 residues. V dropped 10 bases and J dropped 3; count of bases not matched to a gene: 13. Germline CDR1 and CDR2: KGHSH and LQKENI. The CDR3: CATTPSSSGDYEQYF. The CDR3 DNA reads as TGTGCCACCACCCCCAGTTCTAGCGGGGACTACGAGCAGTACTTC.

V usage is TRBV28 and J usage is TRBJ1-5; D call uncertain. V lost 3 bases, J lost 4 bases, and 7 bases lay in between. CDR3 length equals 13 residues. Looked up from germline, CDR1 is MDHEN and CDR2 is SYDVKM. This CDR3 is CASSLSKNQPQHF. CDR3 DNA sequence: TGTGCCAGCAGTTTGTCCAAAAATCAGCCCCAGCATTTT. Together with reference TRBV28 and TRBJ1-5, the CDR3 gives the full variable domain: DVKVTQSSRYLVKRTGEKVFLECVQDMDHENMFWYRQDPGLGLRLIYFSYDVKMKEKGDIPEGYSVSREKKERFSLILESASTNQTSMYLCASSLSKNQPQHFGDGTRLSIL.